Listed here are 3 T cell receptor beta chains from one sample, sequenced in a study of blood T cells in healthy people across ages (dated by TCRdb to between 2014 and 2017). Libraries were constructed by 5' RACE. This sample was sequenced with an Illumina HiSeq 2500. A second about 7 to 11 cycle PCR used a sample-barcoded 5' primer and a J-beta primer mix. The public reads were reanalyzed by TCRdb: fastp trimming at Q25, MiXCR alignment, in-frame beta chains only. Rows are combined by CDR3 protein, so each entry shows the most common genes and DNA. The sample table contains about 1.4 million distinct CDR3 sequences; only one count was recorded for approximately 63% of them. 6.5% to 8.5% of the sample is held by the ten biggest clonotypes. The material sequenced was blood. These receptors were taken from a man aged 18 to 29 in good health.

The rearrangement links TRBV3-1 to TRBJ1-2; no clear D gene. Germline CDR1 LGHDT, CDR2 YNNKEL (reference sequence). The V end lost 1 base, the J end lost 4 bases, and 7 bases lay between the germline ends. The CDR3 sequence is 13 residues long. The CDR3 DNA reads TGTGCCAGCAGCCAAGGAGAGGCCTATGGCTACACCTTC. It encodes CASSQGEAYGYTF.

This clonotype was seen a handful of times. DNA for the CDR3: TGTGCCAGCAGTTCCGCCAGTCGGGTCTACGAGCAGTACTTC. As protein: CASSSASRVYEQYF. The J gene is TRBJ2-7, the V gene TRBV6-2 or TRBV6-3; D is unclear. The V end lost 4 bases, the J end lost 3 bases, and 13 bases lay between the germline ends. The germline V gene has CDR1 MNHEY and CDR2 SVGEGT. The CDR3 consists of 14 residues.

V usage is TRBV9 and J usage is TRBJ2-1; 11 bases fit TRBD2. This CDR3 contains 14 residues. V trimming: 7 bases; J trimming: 7 bases; junction bases outside the gene matches: 7. The V gene's germline CDR1 is SGDLS and CDR2 YYNGEE. Written as DNA, the CDR3 is TGTGCCAGCGGGGTAGCGGGAGGGCCGAATGAGCAGTTCTTC. Translating gives CASGVAGGPNEQFF.